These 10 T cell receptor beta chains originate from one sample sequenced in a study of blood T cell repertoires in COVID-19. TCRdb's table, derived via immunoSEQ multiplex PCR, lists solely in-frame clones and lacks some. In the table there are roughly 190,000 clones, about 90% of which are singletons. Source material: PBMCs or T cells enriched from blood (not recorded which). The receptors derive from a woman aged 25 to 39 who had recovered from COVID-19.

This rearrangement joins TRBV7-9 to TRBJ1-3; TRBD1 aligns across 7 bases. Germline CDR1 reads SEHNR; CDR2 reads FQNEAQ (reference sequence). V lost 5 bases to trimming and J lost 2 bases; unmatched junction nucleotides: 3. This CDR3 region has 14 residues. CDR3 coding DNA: TGTGCCAGCAGCCCAGACAGGGCTGGAAACACCATATATTTT. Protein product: CASSPDRAGNTIYF.

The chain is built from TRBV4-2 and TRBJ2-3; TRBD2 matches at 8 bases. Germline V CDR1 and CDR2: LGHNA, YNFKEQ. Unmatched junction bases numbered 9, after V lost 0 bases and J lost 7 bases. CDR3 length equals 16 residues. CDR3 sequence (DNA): TGTGCCAGCAGCCAAGATCCAGCGGGAGAATTATATACGCAGTATTTT. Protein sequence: CASSQDPAGELYTQYF.

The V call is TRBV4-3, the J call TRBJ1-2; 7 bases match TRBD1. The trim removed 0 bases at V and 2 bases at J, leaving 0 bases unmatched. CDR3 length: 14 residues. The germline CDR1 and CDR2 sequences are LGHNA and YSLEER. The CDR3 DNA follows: TGCGCCAGCAGCCAAGACAGGGGGAACTATGGCTACACCTTC. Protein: CASSQDRGNYGYTF.

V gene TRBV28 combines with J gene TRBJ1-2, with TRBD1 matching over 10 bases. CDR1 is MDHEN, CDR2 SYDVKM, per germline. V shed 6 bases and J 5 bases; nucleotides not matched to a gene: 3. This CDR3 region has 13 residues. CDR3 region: CASRTGGRYGYTF. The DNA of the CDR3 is TGTGCCAGCAGGACAGGGGGCCGATATGGCTACACCTTC.

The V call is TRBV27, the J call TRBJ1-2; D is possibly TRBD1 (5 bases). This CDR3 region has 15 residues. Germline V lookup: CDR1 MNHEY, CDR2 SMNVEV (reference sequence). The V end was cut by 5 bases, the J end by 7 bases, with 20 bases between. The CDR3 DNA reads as TGTGCCAGCAGTCTCTGGGACGCGGGGGTCGGTGGCTACACCTTC. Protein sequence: CASSLWDAGVGGYTF.

In DNA, the CDR3 is TGTGCCACCAGTGATTTGGGGACTAGCGGGAGGGCGGAAGAGACCCAGTACTTC. Translation: CATSDLGTSGRAEETQYF. The gene calls are TRBV24-1 and TRBJ2-5; 16 positions agree with TRBD2. From germline, CDR1 is KGHDR and CDR2 SFDVKD. The junction had 3 bases not matched to a gene; V was cut back by 0 bases and J by 3 bases. This CDR3 region has 18 residues.

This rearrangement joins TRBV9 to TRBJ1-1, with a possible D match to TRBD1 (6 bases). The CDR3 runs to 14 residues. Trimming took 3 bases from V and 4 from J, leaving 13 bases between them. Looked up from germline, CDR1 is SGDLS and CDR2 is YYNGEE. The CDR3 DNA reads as TGTGCCAGCAGCGAGGGGGGGCGATCCACTGAAGCTTTCTTT. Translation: CASSEGGRSTEAFF.

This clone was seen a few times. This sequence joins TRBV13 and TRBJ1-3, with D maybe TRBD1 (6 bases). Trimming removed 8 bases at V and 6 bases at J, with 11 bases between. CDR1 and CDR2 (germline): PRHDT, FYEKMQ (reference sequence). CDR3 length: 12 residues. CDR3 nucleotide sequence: TGTGCCAGCGGACAGTCGTCAAACACCATATATTTT. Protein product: CASGQSSNTIYF.

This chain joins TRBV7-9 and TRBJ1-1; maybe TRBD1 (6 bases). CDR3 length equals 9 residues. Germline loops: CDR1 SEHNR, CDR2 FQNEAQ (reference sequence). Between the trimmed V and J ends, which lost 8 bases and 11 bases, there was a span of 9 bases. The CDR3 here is CASEGGAFF. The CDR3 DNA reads TGTGCCAGCGAGGGGGGGGCTTTCTTT.

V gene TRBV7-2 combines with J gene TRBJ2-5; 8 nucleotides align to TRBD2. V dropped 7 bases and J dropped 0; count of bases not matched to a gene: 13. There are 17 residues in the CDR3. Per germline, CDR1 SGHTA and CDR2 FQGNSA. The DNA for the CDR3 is TGTGCCAGCACCCCCTCGGGGGGGAAAAGGTACCAAGAGACCCAGTACTTC. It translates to CASTPSGGKRYQETQYF.